A selection of T cell receptor beta chains follows, all from one sample in a study of CD4 T cells in relation to SARS-CoV-2 and coronaviruses. Their cognate antigens are unknown. Assay: immunoSEQ multiplex PCR; the TCRdb copy retains only in-frame clones and omits some. The sample has approximately 41,000 clones, 60% to 85% seen once; the top ten hold roughly 22%. Sequencing was done on a sample of memory CD4+ T cells from PBMCs, cultured in vitro. Every receptor here comes from an adult with COVID-19. Both conserved end residues are part of each CDR3. The order of the fields is J gene, D gene, V gene, clone size, CDR3 DNA, CDR3 protein. The D gene is left open where the match is weak. Size values are once, few and many counts, or a class for expanded clones, and some rows have none.

TRBJ2-6 | . | TRBV6-4 | . | TGTGCCAGCAGTGAACAAGGGACTGGGGCCAACGTCCTGACTTTC | CASSEQGTGANVLTF
TRBJ1-6 | TRBD1 | TRBV7-8 | . | TGTGCCAGCAGCTTAGCGCGGACACAGGGGAGTAATTCACCCCTCCACTTT | CASSLARTQGSNSPLHF
TRBJ1-5 | . | TRBV28 | once | TGTGCCAGCAGGAACCCATCGGATCAGCCCCAGCATTTT | CASRNPSDQPQHF
TRBJ2-5 | . | TRBV20-1 | . | TGCAGTGCTAGTGGCCTAGCCGGTAGAGCCGGAGAGACCCAGTACTTC | CSASGLAGRAGETQYF
TRBJ2-6 | . | TRBV28 | . | TGTGCCAGCAGCTTGGCGGGGTCTGGGGCCAACGTCCTGACTTTC | CASSLAGSGANVLTF
TRBJ1-5 | . | TRBV4-2 | medium-sized | TGTGCCAGCAGCCAAGAATCAGGGAGGAGCAATCAGCCCCAGCATTTT | CASSQESGRSNQPQHF
TRBJ1-5 | . | TRBV15 | . | TGTGCCACCAGCAGACCCCTTCAAGAAAGCAATCAGCCCCAGCATTTT | CATSRPLQESNQPQHF
TRBJ2-3 | . | TRBV5-1 | . | TGCGCCAACCCTAATACGCAGTATTTT | CANPNTQYF
TRBJ1-3 | . | TRBV4-2 | . | TGTGCCAGCAGCCCCCCGACTTTCAACTCTGGAAACACCATATATTTT | CASSPPTFNSGNTIYF
TRBJ1-4 | TRBD1 | TRBV19 | few | TGTGCCAGTAGCCAAGGACAGGGGCAAAGGATTGAAAAACTGTTTTTT | CASSQGQGQRIEKLFF
TRBJ1-5 | . | TRBV5-1 | . | TGCGCCAGCAGCTTTGGGGTCAATCAGCCCCAGCATTTT | CASSFGVNQPQHF
TRBJ1-1 | TRBD1 | TRBV5-1 | . | TGCGCCAGCAGCTTGGAGGGCAGGGGGCACACTGAAGCTTTCTTT | CASSLEGRGHTEAFF
TRBJ2-2 | TRBD2 | TRBV7-6 | . | TGTGCCAGCAGCCTCCTCCTAGCGGGGGGCACCGGGGAGCTGTTTTTT | CASSLLLAGGTGELFF
TRBJ2-7 | . | TRBV14 | few | TGTGCCAGCAGCCAAGATTATGGCAGCTACGAGCAGTACTTC | CASSQDYGSYEQYF
TRBJ2-7 | . | TRBV24-1 | . | TGTGCCACCAGTGATTGGTTTTCCAGCGTCGACCACGAGCAGTACTTC | CATSDWFSSVDHEQYF
TRBJ1-6 | . | TRBV7-6 | . | TGTGCCAGCAGCTTAGAAGGTCCCTATAATTCACCCCTCCACTTT | CASSLEGPYNSPLHF
TRBJ2-3 | TRBD2 | TRBV30 | . | TGTGCCTGGAGGGGGACTAGCGGTAGGGGGACAGATACGCAGTATTTT | CAWRGTSGRGTDTQYF
TRBJ2-5 | TRBD1 | TRBV29-1 | once | TGCAGCGTCTCGGGACAGAAAGAGACCCAGTACTTC | CSVSGQKETQYF
TRBJ1-5 | . | TRBV12-3/TRBV12-4 | . | TGTGCCAGCAGTTTACAGGAGGATCAGCCCCAGCATTTT | CASSLQEDQPQHF
TRBJ2-7 | . | TRBV28 | . | TGTGCCAGCAGTTTAGAGAGGGGTAACTACGAGCAGTACTTC | CASSLERGNYEQYF
TRBJ2-2 | . | TRBV18 | . | TGTGCCAGCTCACCACGGGTAACTGGGACCGGGGAGCTGTTTTTT | CASSPRVTGTGELFF
TRBJ2-1 | TRBD2 | TRBV6-4 | . | TGTGCCAGCAGTGACTCTACTAGCGGGAGGGCCGTGCAGTTCTTC | CASSDSTSGRAVQFF
TRBJ1-4 | . | TRBV30 | . | TGTGCCTGGAGAAGTAATGAAAAACTGTTTTTT | CAWRSNEKLFF
TRBJ2-1 | TRBD2 | TRBV28 | . | TGTGCCAGCAGTTTAGGTCGACTAGCGGGAATCTTCTACAATGAGCAGTTCTTC | CASSLGRLAGIFYNEQFF
TRBJ1-6 | TRBD1 | TRBV27 | . | TGTGCCAGCAGTTTATCGGTGAGGACAGGGGTTCCTAATTCACCCCTCCACTTT | CASSLSVRTGVPNSPLHF
TRBJ2-7 | . | TRBV11-2 | . | TGTGCCAGCCGGGGTGGTACCTACGAGCAGTACTTC | CASRGGTYEQYF
TRBJ2-3 | . | TRBV16 | . | TGTGCCAGCAGCCTCCAGGATCGTAGGGATACGCAGTATTTT | CASSLQDRRDTQYF
TRBJ2-3 | TRBD2 | TRBV3-1/TRBV3-2 | . | TGTGCCAGCAGCCAAGAAGTCCCCACTAGCGGGAGTACAGATACGCAGTATTTT | CASSQEVPTSGSTDTQYF
TRBJ2-1 | . | TRBV2 | . | TGTGCCAGCAGTGGAGCTCCTCGAGAGGGCAATGAGCAGTTCTTC | CASSGAPREGNEQFF
TRBJ2-5 | TRBD1 | TRBV7-2 | . | TGTGCCAGCAGCTCCCGACAGGGGGCGGAGACCCAGTACTTC | CASSSRQGAETQYF
TRBJ2-7 | . | TRBV27 | . | TGTGCCAGCAGCAGAACGGGTAACAGGGTTTCCTACGAGCAGTACTTC | CASSRTGNRVSYEQYF
TRBJ2-5 | . | TRBV20-1 | . | TGCAGTGCTAGTCTACACCCCCAAGAGACCCAGTACTTC | CSASLHPQETQYF
TRBJ1-1 | . | TRBV28 | . | TGTGCCAGCAACCTTGGGAACACTGAAGCTTTCTTT | CASNLGNTEAFF
TRBJ2-3 | TRBD2 | TRBV29-1 | . | TGCAGCATCCTCGGGACTAGCGGGATTGATACGCAGTATTTT | CSILGTSGIDTQYF
TRBJ2-7 | TRBD1 | TRBV3-1/TRBV3-2 | few | TGTGCCAGCAGGGACAGGGGGACCTACGAGCAGTACTTC | CASRDRGTYEQYF
TRBJ2-2 | . | TRBV23-1 | few | TGCGCCAGCAGTCATGGACGCTCTGGAACCGGGGAGCTGTTTTTT | CASSHGRSGTGELFF
TRBJ2-2 | . | TRBV10-2 | few | TGCGCCAGCACGCCCTCGGGGGACACCGGGGAGCTGTTTTTT | CASTPSGDTGELFF